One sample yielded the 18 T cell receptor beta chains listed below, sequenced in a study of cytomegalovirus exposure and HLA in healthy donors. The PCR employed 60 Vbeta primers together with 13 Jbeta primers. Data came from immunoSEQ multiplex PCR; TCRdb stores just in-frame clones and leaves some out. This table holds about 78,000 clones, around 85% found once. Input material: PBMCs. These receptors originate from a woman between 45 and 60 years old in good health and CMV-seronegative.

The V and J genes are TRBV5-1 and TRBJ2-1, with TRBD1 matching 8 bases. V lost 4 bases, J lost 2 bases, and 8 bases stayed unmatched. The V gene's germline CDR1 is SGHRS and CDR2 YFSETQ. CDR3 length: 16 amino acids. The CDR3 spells CASSPGQGSPYNEQFF. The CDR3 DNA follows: TGCGCCAGCAGCCCCGGACAGGGCAGCCCCTACAATGAGCAGTTCTTC.

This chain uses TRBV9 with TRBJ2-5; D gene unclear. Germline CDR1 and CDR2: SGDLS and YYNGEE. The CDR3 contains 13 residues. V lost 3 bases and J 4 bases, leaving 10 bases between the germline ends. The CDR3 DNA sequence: TGTGCCAGCAGCGCCCACACAGCAGAGACCCAGTACTTC. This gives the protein CASSAHTAETQYF.

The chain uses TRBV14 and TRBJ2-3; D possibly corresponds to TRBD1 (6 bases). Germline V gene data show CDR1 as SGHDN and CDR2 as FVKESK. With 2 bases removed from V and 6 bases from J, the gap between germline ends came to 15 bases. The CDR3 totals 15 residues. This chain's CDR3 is CASSQTGLGYDTQYF. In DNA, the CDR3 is TGTGCCAGCAGCCAAACAGGGTTGGGATACGATACGCAGTATTTT.

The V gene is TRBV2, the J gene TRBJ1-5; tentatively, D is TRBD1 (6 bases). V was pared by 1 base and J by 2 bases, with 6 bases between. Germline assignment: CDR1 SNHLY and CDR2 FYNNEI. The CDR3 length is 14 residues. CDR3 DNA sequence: TGTGCCAGCAGTGAAGGGACAGGCAATCAGCCCCAGCATTTT. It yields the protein CASSEGTGNQPQHF.

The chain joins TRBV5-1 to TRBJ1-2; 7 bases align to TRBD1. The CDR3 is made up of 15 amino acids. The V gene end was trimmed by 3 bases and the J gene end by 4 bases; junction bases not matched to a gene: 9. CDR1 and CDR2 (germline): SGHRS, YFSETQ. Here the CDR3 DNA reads TGCGCCAGCAGCTCACCCGGACAGGAACTCTATGGCTACACCTTC. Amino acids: CASSSPGQELYGYTF.

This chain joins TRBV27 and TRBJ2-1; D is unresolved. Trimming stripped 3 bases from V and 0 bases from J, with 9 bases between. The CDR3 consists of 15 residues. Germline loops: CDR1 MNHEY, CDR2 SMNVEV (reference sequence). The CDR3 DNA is TGTGCCAGCAGTTTTGGCGGAAGCTCCTACAATGAGCAGTTCTTC. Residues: CASSFGGSSYNEQFF.

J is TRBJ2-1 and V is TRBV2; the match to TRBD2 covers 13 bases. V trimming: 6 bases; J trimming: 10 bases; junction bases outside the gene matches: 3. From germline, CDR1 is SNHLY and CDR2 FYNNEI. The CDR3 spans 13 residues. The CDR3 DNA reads TGTGCCAGCAGGATGACTAGCGGGAGGGAGCAGTTCTTC. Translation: CASRMTSGREQFF.

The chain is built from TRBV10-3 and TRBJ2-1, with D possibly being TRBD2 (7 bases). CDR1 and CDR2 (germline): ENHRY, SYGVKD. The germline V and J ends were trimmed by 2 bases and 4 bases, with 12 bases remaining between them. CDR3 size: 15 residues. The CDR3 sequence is CAISERGGLYNEQFF. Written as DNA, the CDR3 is TGTGCCATCAGTGAGAGGGGGGGACTTTACAATGAGCAGTTCTTC.

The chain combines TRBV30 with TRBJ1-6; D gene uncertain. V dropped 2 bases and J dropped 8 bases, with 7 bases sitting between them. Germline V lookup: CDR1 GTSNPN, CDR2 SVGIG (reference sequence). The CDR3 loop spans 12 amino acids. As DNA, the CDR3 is TGTGCCTGGAGTCGTATTGATTCACCCCTCCACTTT. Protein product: CAWSRIDSPLHF.

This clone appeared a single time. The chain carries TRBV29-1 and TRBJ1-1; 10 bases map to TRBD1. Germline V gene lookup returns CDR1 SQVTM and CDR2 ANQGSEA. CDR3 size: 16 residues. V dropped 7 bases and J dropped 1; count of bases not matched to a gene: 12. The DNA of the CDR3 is TGCAGCGGCCGGGACAGGGGCGCCGGCTGGAACACTGAAGCTTTCTTT. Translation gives CSGRDRGAGWNTEAFF.

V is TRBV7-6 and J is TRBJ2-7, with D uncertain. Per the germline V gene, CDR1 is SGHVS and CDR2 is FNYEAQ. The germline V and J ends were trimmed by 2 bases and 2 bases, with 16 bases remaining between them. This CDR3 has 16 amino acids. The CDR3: CASSLRSDLEAYEQYF. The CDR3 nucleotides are TGTGCCAGCAGCTTAAGAAGTGATCTTGAGGCCTACGAGCAGTACTTC.

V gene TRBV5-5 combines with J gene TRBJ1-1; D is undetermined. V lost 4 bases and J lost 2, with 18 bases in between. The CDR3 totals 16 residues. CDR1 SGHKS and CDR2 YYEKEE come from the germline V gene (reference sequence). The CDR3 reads CASSPTSRSGNTEAFF. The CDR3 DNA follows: TGTGCCAGCAGCCCAACTTCGCGGTCGGGAAACACTGAAGCTTTCTTT.

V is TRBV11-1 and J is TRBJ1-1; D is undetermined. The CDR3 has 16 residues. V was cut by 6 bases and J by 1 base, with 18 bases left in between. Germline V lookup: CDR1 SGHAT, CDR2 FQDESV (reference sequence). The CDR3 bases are TGTGCCAGCAGTCGCTCGCTGTTGAGGCGGAACACTGAAGCTTTCTTT. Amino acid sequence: CASSRSLLRRNTEAFF.

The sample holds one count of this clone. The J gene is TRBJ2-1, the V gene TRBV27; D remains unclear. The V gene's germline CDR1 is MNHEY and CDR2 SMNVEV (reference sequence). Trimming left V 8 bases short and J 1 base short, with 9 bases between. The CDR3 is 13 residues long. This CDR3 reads CASRLRSYNEQFF. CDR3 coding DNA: TGTGCCAGCCGATTGAGGTCCTACAATGAGCAGTTCTTC.

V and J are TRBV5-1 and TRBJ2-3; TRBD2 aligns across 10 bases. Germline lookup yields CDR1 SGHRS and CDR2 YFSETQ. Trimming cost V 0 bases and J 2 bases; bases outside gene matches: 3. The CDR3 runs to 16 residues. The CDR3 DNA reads TGCGCCAGCAGCTTGGGTAGCGGGAGGCCCACAGATACGCAGTATTTT. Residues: CASSLGSGRPTDTQYF.

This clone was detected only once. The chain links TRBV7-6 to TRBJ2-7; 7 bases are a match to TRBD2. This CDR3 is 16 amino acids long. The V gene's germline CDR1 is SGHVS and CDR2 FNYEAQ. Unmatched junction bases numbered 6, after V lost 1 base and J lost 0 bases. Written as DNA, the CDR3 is TGTGCCAGCAGCTTAGAGGAGGGGAGGGGCTCCTACGAGCAGTACTTC. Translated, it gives CASSLEEGRGSYEQYF.

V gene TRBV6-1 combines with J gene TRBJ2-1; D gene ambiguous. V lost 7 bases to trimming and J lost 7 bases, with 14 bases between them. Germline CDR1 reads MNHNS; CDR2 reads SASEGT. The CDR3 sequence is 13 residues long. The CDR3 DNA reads TGTGCCAGCACAACGGGTGAAAGGAATGAGCAGTTCTTC. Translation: CASTTGERNEQFF.

CDR3 region: CASSQDLLGPGAQHF. In DNA, the CDR3 is TGCGCCAGCAGCCAAGATCTCTTGGGTCCCGGGGCCCAGCATTTT. The chain links TRBV4-3 to TRBJ1-5; D is unclear. CDR3 size: 15 residues. Trimming pared 0 bases from V and 11 bases from J, leaving 17 bases between. The germline V gene has CDR1 LGHNA and CDR2 YSLEER.